Sequencing of this TCR beta chain was carried out in a study of Ad26.COV2.S vaccination and SARS-CoV-2 variants. Looking at the study overall: The Ad26.COV2.S arm of the COV1001 trial was where the donor was placed.

Stated treatment: around 19 received Ad26.COV2.S at low or high dose, single or two shots; roughly five received placebo; per-sample allocation not given. Day 63 after the first injection of vaccine or placebo was the sampling time. Donation was by an adult aged 18-55 years who was in Boston. The method was immunoSEQ multiplex PCR; TCRdb's version includes in-frame clones alone and lacks a portion of them. The repertoire holds about 350,000 clones, with around 83% as singletons. Study-wide findings and caveats: Possible underestimation of total T cell responses by the TCR breadth and depth analyses was noted.

As to this clone: Its target is unknown.

The CDR3 consists of 13 residues. With 0 bases clipped from V and 10 bases from J, the junction kept 6 bases outside the gene matches. Germline V lookup: CDR1 SGHRS, CDR2 YFSETQ. The chain combines TRBV5-1 with TRBJ1-1; 7 bases fit TRBD1. The material was peripheral blood, obtained in a trial of Ad26.COV2.S vaccine versus placebo. The origin of this receptor is a person between 18 and 60 years old who received the Ad26.COV2.S COVID-19 vaccine or a placebo. The CDR3: CASSLAGGLRAFF. The CDR3 DNA reads TGCGCCAGCAGCTTGGCAGGGGGATTACGAGCTTTCTTT.